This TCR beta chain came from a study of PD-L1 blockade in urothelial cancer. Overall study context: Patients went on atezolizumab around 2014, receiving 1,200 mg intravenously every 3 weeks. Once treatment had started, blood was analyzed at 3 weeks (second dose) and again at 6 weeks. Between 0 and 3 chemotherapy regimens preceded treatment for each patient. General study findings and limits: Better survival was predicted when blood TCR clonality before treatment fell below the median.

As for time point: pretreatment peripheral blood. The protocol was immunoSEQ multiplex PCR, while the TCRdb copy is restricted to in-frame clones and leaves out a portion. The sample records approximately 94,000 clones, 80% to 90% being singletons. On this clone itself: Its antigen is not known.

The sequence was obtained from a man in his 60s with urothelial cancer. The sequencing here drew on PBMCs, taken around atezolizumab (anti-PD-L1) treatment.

CDR3 in amino acids: CASSLADNEQFF. The CDR3 DNA reads as TGTGCCAGCTCTCTAGCGGACAATGAGCAGTTCTTC. V and J are TRBV6-1 and TRBJ2-1; 7 bases map to TRBD2. The CDR3 spans 12 residues. Germline assignment: CDR1 MNHNS and CDR2 SASEGT. V lost 8 bases and J lost 5; bases outside the gene matches: 3.